This T cell receptor beta chain was profiled in a study of T cell responses to AZD1222 COVID-19 vaccine. Assay used: immunoSEQ multiplex PCR; TCRdb lists only in-frame clones, some missing. The top ten hold 5.5% to 6% of the sample, which has over 150,000 clones, approximately 87% seen once. CDR3 length equals 14 residues. V dropped 1 base and J dropped 5; count of bases not matched to a gene: 5. CDR1 is SGHNT and CDR2 is YYREEE in the germline V gene (reference sequence). This rearrangement joins TRBV5-4 to TRBJ1-1, with 7 bases fitting TRBD1. Sequenced here: peripheral blood, sampled on day 0 of MenACWY control vaccination. The clonotype comes from an adult in good health. CDR3 loop: CASSLTGVGTEAFF. The CDR3 coding sequence is TGTGCCAGCAGCTTGACAGGGGTTGGAACTGAAGCTTTCTTT.